The source of this T cell receptor (beta chain) is a study of shared clonotypes between healthy human individuals. Produced via immunoSEQ multiplex PCR; TCRdb's table is partial and in-frame only. Seen here are about 490,000 clones, about 79% observed once, and the top ten hold roughly 13%. V was shortened by 5 bases and J by 6 bases, with 16 bases between the two germline ends. This CDR3 spans 14 amino acids. In germline, CDR1 is SGHVS, CDR2 FQNEAQ. This sequence originates from a woman aged 35 to 49 in good health. Some clones in this sample may be carry-over from other donors' samples. The chain couples TRBV7-8 to TRBJ2-5; tentatively, D is TRBD1 (6 bases). Sequenced material: PBMCs. Here the CDR3 reads CASSMRSGAQTQYF. The CDR3 nucleotides are TGTGCCAGCAGCATGCGCTCAGGGGCGCAGACCCAGTACTTC.